The T cell receptor (beta chain) under discussion was sequenced for a study of pediatric ulcerative colitis. Study context: Ulcerative colitis patients had pancolitis or left-sided colitis, with confirming histology.

Study-level findings and limits: This repertoire reflects total lymphocytes rather than subpopulations like regulatory T cells. Clonal expansions reduced rectal repertoire diversity in acute severe colitis.

This clone was counted a few times. Antigen specificity is unknown. Unmatched junction bases numbered 8, after V lost 8 bases and J lost 1 base. The germline V gene has CDR1 SNHLY and CDR2 FYNNEI. CDR3 length: 15 amino acids. Sequencing was at survey level. Here immunoSEQ multiplex PCR was the method, and the copy in TCRdb shows in-frame clones only, minus some. The profile shows 15,000 to 20,000 clones, around 74% of them singletons. During colonoscopy, one to two rectal pinch biopsies were collected. The sequenced material came from gut tissue. This TCR was sampled from a boy aged 10-17 years with moderate ulcerative colitis. The gene calls are TRBV2 and TRBJ1-1; 9 nucleotides match TRBD1. The CDR3 DNA sequence: TGTGCCAGCGATAGGACAGGGGACAGGAACACTGAAGCTTTCTTT. Translating it yields CASDRTGDRNTEAFF. Together with reference TRBV2 and TRBJ1-1, the CDR3 gives the full variable domain: EPEVTQTPSHQVTQMGQEVILRCVPISNHLYFYWYRQILGQKVEFLVSFYNNEISEKSEIFDDQFSVERPDGSNFTLKIRSTKLEDSAMYFCASDRTGDRNTEAFFGQGTRLTVV.